A single sample is the source of the 16 T cell receptor beta chains below, sequenced in a study of shared clonotypes between healthy human individuals. Clones were sequenced by immunoSEQ multiplex PCR, and TCRdb holds only the in-frame ones, with some missing. The profile covers approximately 2.1 million clones, with 85% to 95% appearing a single time and about 0.39% taken by the ten largest. The sample was naive CD4+ T cells from PBMCs. Subset reported: CD45RA+ positively selected. The source is a man between 18 and 35 years old in good health. Some clones in this sample may be carry-over from other donors' samples.

This clone came up once. This chain links TRBV7-2 with TRBJ1-5, with no clear D. Germline values: CDR1 SGHTA, CDR2 FQGNSA. The CDR3 extends over 13 amino acids. V was pared by 5 bases and J by 6 bases, with 11 bases between. CDR3 sequence: CASSQGRSQPQHF. Here the CDR3 DNA reads TGTGCCAGCAGCCAAGGGAGGTCTCAGCCCCAGCATTTT.

V is TRBV28 and J is TRBJ1-4; D gene ambiguous. CDR1 is MDHEN, CDR2 SYDVKM, per germline. CDR3 length equals 14 residues. Trimming removed 3 bases at V and 6 bases at J, with 11 bases between. The CDR3 region is CASSFRGDHEKLFF. Here the CDR3 DNA reads TGTGCCAGCAGTTTTCGTGGCGACCATGAAAAACTGTTTTTT.

V is TRBV4-3 and J is TRBJ1-2; D perhaps matches TRBD1 (5 bases). V dropped 3 bases and J dropped 8 bases, with 13 bases sitting between them. The CDR3 has 13 residues. The V gene's germline CDR1 is LGHNA and CDR2 YSLEER. The CDR3 DNA follows: TGCGCCAGCAGCCAGCCAGGGCTCAGGGGCTACACCTTC. Protein sequence: CASSQPGLRGYTF.

The DNA of the CDR3 is TGCGCCAGCAGCTTGGGCCCCCAGGGGACTAGCGGGAAAGCCGTCATAGCCAAAAACATTCAGTACTTC. Residues: CASSLGPQGTSGKAVIAKNIQYF. This rearrangement joins TRBV5-1 to TRBJ2-4, with 13 positions matching TRBD2. The CDR3 contains 23 residues. Germline trimming cut 0 bases from V and 0 bases from J; bases unmatched to any gene: 18. Germline V gives CDR1 SGHRS, CDR2 YFSETQ.

Note on this clone: Other nucleotide sequences in the sample specify the same CDR3. The rearrangement uses TRBV14 and TRBJ2-3; D gene ambiguous. Trimming stripped 4 bases from V and 0 bases from J, with 2 bases between. Germline lookup yields CDR1 SGHDN and CDR2 FVKESK. This CDR3 has 12 amino acids. CDR3 loop: CASSPSTDTQYF. Written as DNA, the CDR3 is TGTGCCAGCAGCCCTAGCACAGATACGCAGTATTTT.

The rearrangement joins TRBV18 to TRBJ1-5, with TRBD1 as a possible D gene (6 bases). The CDR3 is 15 amino acids. Trimming shortened V by 5 bases and J by 5 bases, and 16 bases separated the two germline ends. Germline V CDR1 and CDR2: KGHSH, LQKENI. CDR3 sequence: CASSGGQVGHQPQHF. CDR3 nucleotide sequence: TGTGCCAGCTCAGGGGGGCAGGTTGGACATCAGCCCCAGCATTTT.

The chain carries TRBV9 and TRBJ2-2; D is unclear. CDR1 and CDR2 (germline): SGDLS, YYNGEE. V was clipped by 1 base and J by 3 bases, with 7 bases between them. This CDR3 has 14 amino acids. The CDR3, as DNA: TGTGCCAGCAGCGTATGGCCGGACACCGGGGAGCTGTTTTTT. Translating gives CASSVWPDTGELFF.

The rearrangement joins TRBV5-1 to TRBJ2-1; D not certain. Germline V gene lookup returns CDR1 SGHRS and CDR2 YFSETQ. The CDR3 is 12 residues long. Trimming took 5 bases from V and 5 from J, leaving 8 bases between them. This CDR3 is CASRYPNNEQFF. CDR3 sequence (DNA): TGCGCCAGCAGATATCCCAACAATGAGCAGTTCTTC.

The rearrangement uses TRBV5-1 and TRBJ2-7; D ambiguous. Germline-derived CDR1 and CDR2 are SGHRS and YFSETQ. This CDR3 has 15 residues. Trimming stripped 0 bases from V and 4 bases from J, with 14 bases between. The DNA of the CDR3 is TGCGCCAGCAGCTTGGGTCTTTCGGAGAGTTACGAGCAGTACTTC. Translation gives CASSLGLSESYEQYF.

A word on this clone: Distinct nucleotide sequences in the sample also encode this CDR3. The chain uses TRBV18 and TRBJ2-1, with 8 bases fitting TRBD2. CDR3 size: 13 residues. V lost 0 bases, J lost 9 bases, and 1 base stayed unmatched. Per germline, CDR1 KGHSH and CDR2 LQKENI. CDR3 in amino acids: CASSPPSGSEQFF. The CDR3, as DNA: TGTGCCAGCTCACCACCGAGCGGGAGTGAGCAGTTCTTC.

The chain has TRBV18 and TRBJ2-1; TRBD2 is a possible D gene (5 bases). With 2 bases removed from V and 6 bases from J, the gap between germline ends came to 14 bases. Germline CDR1 KGHSH, CDR2 LQKENI. The CDR3 runs to 15 residues. The CDR3 nucleotides read TGTGCCAGCTCACCAGGACTCCTGGGCGGCAATGAGCAGTTCTTC. Residues: CASSPGLLGGNEQFF.

This chain joins TRBV9 and TRBJ2-3, with 9 bases that match TRBD2. Trimming took 5 bases from V and 5 from J; bases not matched to a gene: 15. This CDR3 is built from 17 residues. Germline assignment: CDR1 SGDLS and CDR2 YYNGEE. Here the CDR3 reads CASSRPSRGRAVDTQYF. CDR3 DNA sequence: TGTGCCAGCAGTCGACCCTCCCGCGGGAGGGCCGTAGATACGCAGTATTTT.

The V gene is TRBV6-1, the J gene TRBJ1-5; the D gene is possibly TRBD1 (6 bases). Germline loops: CDR1 MNHNS, CDR2 SASEGT. The CDR3 is made up of 15 amino acids. The ends were cut back, 10 bases at V and 2 bases at J, with 18 bases in the middle. The CDR3 spells CATIRGGTGNQPQHF. The CDR3 bases are TGTGCCACCATTAGGGGGGGCACAGGCAATCAGCCCCAGCATTTT.

This sequence joins TRBV2 and TRBJ1-1; tentative D call: TRBD1 (5 bases). V was trimmed by 6 bases and J by 6 bases, leaving 23 bases between them. Per germline, CDR1 SNHLY and CDR2 FYNNEI. The CDR3 length is 16 residues. Written as DNA, the CDR3 is TGTGCCAGCAGCGCCCTCGGACATCCCGGGTCCCCTGAAGCTTTCTTT. This encodes CASSALGHPGSPEAFF.

The V gene is TRBV27, the J gene TRBJ2-7, with D perhaps matching TRBD1 (7 bases). The V gene lost 6 bases and the J gene lost 3 bases, with 15 bases spanning the gap. Per germline, CDR1 MNHEY and CDR2 SMNVEV (reference sequence). The CDR3 extends over 14 amino acids. The CDR3 spells CASSWRDRIYEQYF. The DNA of the CDR3 is TGTGCCAGCAGCTGGCGGGACAGAATCTACGAGCAGTACTTC.

This clone was seen a few times. The same CDR3 arises from other DNA sequences in this sample as well. The chain combines TRBV14 with TRBJ1-2, with a possible D match to TRBD1 (5 bases). Germline V gene lookup returns CDR1 SGHDN and CDR2 FVKESK. V was trimmed by 1 base and J by 4 bases, leaving 7 bases between them. CDR3 size: 13 residues. The CDR3 coding sequence is TGTGCCAGCAGCCAAGGCCAGGGCTATGGCTACACCTTC. It is translated as CASSQGQGYGYTF.